This T cell receptor (beta chain) was recorded in a study of identical twins. Between the trimmed V and J ends, which lost 6 bases and 5 bases, there was a span of 8 bases. Germline lookup yields CDR1 MDHEN and CDR2 SYDVKM. The CDR3 is 11 amino acids. This clonotype was found many times. Antigen: not known. Healthy Caucasian individuals made up all the donors. A universal primer site was incorporated via template switching, and the cDNA contained unique molecular identifiers. A single record per CDR3 protein comes from TCRdb applying MiXCR to the 5' RACE reads. The sample has about 340,000 distinct CDR3 sequences; around 9.7% are singletons. The study, taken as a whole, reports: Conclusions rested on cross-sectional statistics rather than following the same donors.

This TCR derives from a woman aged 45 to 65 in good health. Sequences were obtained from naive T cells sorted from blood. V is TRBV28 and J is TRBJ2-7; the D is unclear. CDR3 sequence (DNA): TGTGCCAGCAGACTTTTTGACGAGCAGTACTTC. The encoded protein is CASRLFDEQYF.